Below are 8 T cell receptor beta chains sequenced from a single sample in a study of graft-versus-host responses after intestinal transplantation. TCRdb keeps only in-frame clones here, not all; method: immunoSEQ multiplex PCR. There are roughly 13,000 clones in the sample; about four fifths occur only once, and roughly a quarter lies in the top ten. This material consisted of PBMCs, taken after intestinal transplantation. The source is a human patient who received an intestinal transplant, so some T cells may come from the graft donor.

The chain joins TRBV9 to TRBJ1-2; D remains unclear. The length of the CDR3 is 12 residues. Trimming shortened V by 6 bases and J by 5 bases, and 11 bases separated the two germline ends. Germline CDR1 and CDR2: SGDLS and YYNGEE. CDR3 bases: TGTGCCAGCACCGGAACCGATTATGGCTACACCTTC. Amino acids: CASTGTDYGYTF. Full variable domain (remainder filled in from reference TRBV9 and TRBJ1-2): DSGVTQTPKHLITATGQRVTLRCSPRSGDLSVYWYQQSLDQGLQFLIQYYNGEERAKGNILERFSAQQFPDLHSELNLSSLELGDSALYFCASTGTDYGYTFGSGTRLTVV.

The CDR3 DNA reads as TGTGCCAGCAGTCCGTTTGGGGGAAGGGTAGCTTTCTTT. Amino acids: CASSPFGGRVAFF. This chain connects TRBV6-1 to TRBJ1-1; TRBD1 is a possible D gene (5 bases). The CDR3 is made up of 13 amino acids. Between the trimmed V and J ends, which lost 5 bases and 10 bases, there was a span of 17 bases. The germline V gene has CDR1 MNHNS and CDR2 SASEGT.

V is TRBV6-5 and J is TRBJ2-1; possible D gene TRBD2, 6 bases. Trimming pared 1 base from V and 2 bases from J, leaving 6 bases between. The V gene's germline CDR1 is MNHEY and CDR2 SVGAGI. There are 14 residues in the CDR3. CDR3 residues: CASSYWGAYNEQFF. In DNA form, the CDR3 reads TGTGCCAGCAGTTACTGGGGGGCCTACAATGAGCAGTTCTTC.

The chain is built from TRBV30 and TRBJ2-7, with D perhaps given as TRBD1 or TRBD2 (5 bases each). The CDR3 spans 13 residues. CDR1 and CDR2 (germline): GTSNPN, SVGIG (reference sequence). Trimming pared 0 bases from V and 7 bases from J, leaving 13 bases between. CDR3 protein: CAWSVGDRREQYF. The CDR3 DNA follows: TGTGCCTGGAGTGTGGGGGATCGGCGGGAGCAGTACTTC.

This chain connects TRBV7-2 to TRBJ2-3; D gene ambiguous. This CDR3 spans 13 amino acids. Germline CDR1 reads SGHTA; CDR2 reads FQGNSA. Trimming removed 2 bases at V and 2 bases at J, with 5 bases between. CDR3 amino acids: CASSLRITDTQYF. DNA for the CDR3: TGTGCCAGCAGCTTACGGATCACAGATACGCAGTATTTT.

CDR3 sequence: CASSSRVPGTEAFF. CDR3 coding DNA: TGTGCCAGCAGTTCCAGGGTGCCAGGCACTGAAGCTTTCTTT. The J gene is TRBJ1-1, the V gene TRBV6-5; possibly TRBD1 for D (5 bases). This CDR3 has 14 residues. Trimming left V 4 bases short and J 4 bases short, with 13 bases between. Germline V gene sequence: CDR1 MNHEY, CDR2 SVGAGI.

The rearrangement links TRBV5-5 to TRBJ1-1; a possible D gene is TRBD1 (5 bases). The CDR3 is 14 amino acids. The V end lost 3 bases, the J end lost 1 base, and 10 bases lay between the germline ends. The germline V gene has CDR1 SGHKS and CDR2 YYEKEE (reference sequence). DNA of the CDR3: TGTGCCAGCAGCTCCCCCCAGGGGAACACTGAAGCTTTCTTT. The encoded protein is CASSSPQGNTEAFF.

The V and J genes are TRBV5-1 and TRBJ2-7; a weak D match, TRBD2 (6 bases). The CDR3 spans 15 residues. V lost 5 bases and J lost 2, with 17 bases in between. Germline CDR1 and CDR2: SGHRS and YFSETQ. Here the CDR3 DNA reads TGCGCCAGCAGGCCCGGGACTCCCGTGGCCTACGAGCAGTACTTC. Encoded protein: CASRPGTPVAYEQYF. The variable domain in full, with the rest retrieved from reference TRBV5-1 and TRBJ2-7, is KAGVTQTPRYLIKTRGQQVTLSCSPISGHRSVSWYQQTPGQGLQFLFEYFSETQRNKGNFPGRFSGRQFSNSRSEMNVSTLELGDSALYLCASRPGTPVAYEQYFGPGTRLTVT.